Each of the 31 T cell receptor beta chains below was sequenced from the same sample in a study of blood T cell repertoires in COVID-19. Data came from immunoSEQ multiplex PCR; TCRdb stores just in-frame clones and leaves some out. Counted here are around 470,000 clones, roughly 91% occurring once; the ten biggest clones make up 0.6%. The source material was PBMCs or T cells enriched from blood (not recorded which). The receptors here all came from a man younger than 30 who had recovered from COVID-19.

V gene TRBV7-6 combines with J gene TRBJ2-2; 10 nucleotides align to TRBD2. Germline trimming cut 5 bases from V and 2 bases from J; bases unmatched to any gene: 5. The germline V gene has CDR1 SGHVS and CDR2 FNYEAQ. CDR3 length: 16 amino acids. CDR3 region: CASSSGLAVNTGELFF. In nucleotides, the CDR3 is TGTGCCAGCAGCAGCGGACTAGCGGTTAACACCGGGGAGCTGTTTTTT.

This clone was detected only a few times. The CDR3 protein is CASSLRDRERSNQPQHF. CDR3 nucleotide sequence: TGTGCCAGCAGCCTCCGGGACAGGGAACGTAGCAATCAGCCCCAGCATTTT. The rearrangement joins TRBV7-8 to TRBJ1-5, with TRBD1 matching over 9 bases. The length of the CDR3 is 17 residues. Germline CDR1 is SGHVS and CDR2 is FQNEAQ. V lost 5 bases to trimming and J lost 0 bases; unmatched junction nucleotides: 8.

The DNA for the CDR3 is TGCAGCGTTGAAGCCCAGGGGGTGAACACTGAAGCTTTCTTT. Its protein product is CSVEAQGVNTEAFF. The rearrangement uses TRBV29-1 and TRBJ1-1; 7 bases line up with TRBD1. There are 14 residues in the CDR3. With 1 base clipped from V and 0 bases from J, the junction kept 2 bases outside the gene matches. Germline lookup yields CDR1 SQVTM and CDR2 ANQGSEA.

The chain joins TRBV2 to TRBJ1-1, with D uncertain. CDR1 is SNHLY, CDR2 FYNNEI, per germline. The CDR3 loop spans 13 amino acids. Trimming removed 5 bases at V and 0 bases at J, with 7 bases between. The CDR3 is CASSSTVNTEAFF. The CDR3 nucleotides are TGTGCCAGCAGTTCTACAGTGAACACTGAAGCTTTCTTT.

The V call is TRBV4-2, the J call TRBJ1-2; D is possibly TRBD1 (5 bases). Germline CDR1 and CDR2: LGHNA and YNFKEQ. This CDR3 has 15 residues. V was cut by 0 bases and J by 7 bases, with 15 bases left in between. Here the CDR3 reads CASSQEKAGVRGYTF. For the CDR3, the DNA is TGTGCCAGCAGCCAAGAAAAGGCGGGGGTGCGTGGCTACACCTTC.

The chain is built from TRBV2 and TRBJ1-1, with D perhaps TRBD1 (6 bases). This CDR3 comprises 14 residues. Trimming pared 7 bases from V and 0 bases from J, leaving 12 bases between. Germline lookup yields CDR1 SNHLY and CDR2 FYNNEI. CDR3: CASNTGTLNTEAFF. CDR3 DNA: TGTGCCAGCAATACCGGGACACTGAACACTGAAGCTTTCTTT.

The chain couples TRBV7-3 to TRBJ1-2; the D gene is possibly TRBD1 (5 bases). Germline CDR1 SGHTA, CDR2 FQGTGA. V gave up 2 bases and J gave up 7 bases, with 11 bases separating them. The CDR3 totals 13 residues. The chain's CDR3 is CASSLFRDSGYTF. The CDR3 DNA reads TGTGCCAGCAGCTTATTTCGGGACTCTGGCTACACCTTC.

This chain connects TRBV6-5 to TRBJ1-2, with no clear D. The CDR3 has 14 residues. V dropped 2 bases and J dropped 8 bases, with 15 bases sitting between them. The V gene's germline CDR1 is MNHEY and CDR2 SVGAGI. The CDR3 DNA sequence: TGTGCCAGCAGTTACGCGGAACTTTCGAGCGGCTACACCTTC. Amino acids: CASSYAELSSGYTF.

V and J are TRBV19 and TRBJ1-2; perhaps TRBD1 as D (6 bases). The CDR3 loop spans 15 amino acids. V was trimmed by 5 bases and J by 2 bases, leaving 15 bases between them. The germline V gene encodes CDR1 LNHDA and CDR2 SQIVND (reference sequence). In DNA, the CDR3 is TGTGCCAGTAGTCCAACAGGGACACAGAACTATGGCTACACCTTC. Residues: CASSPTGTQNYGYTF.

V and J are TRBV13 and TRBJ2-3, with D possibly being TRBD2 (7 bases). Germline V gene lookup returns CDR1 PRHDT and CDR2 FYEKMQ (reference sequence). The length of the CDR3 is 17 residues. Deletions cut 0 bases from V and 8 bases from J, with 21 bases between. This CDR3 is CASSLGAGARTRSTQYF. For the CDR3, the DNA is TGTGCCAGCAGCTTAGGGGCGGGGGCGCGGACGCGGAGTACGCAGTATTTT.

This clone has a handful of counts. In DNA, the CDR3 is TGTGCCAGCAGAGCGACAGGGATCTTGAACACTGAAGCTTTCTTT. Translated, it gives CASRATGILNTEAFF. The chain has TRBV27 and TRBJ1-1, with TRBD1 matching over 7 bases. Germline V lookup: CDR1 MNHEY, CDR2 SMNVEV (reference sequence). CDR3 length: 15 residues. V shed 6 bases and J 0 bases; nucleotides not matched to a gene: 7.

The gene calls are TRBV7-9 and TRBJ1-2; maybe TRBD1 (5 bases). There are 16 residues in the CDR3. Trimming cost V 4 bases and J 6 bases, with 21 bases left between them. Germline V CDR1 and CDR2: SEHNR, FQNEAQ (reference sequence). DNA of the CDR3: TGTGCCAGCAGCTCACCGGAGGGGACGATAACCGATGGCTACACCTTC. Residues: CASSSPEGTITDGYTF.

CDR3 in amino acids: CASSINPGGWQETQYF. DNA of the CDR3: TGTGCCAGTAGTATCAATCCAGGGGGCTGGCAAGAGACCCAGTACTTC. The V gene is TRBV19, the J gene TRBJ2-5; 8 positions agree with TRBD1. Germline CDR1 LNHDA, CDR2 SQIVND (reference sequence). The length of the CDR3 is 16 residues. V trimming: 3 bases; J trimming: 2 bases; junction bases outside the gene matches: 8.

Written as DNA, the CDR3 is TGCAGCGTTGCGCAGGGAATCGGAAACACCATATATTTT. Translated: CSVAQGIGNTIYF. This chain uses TRBV29-1 with TRBJ1-3; D might be TRBD1 (5 bases). V lost 4 bases, J lost 4 bases, and 11 bases lay in between. The germline V gene encodes CDR1 SQVTM and CDR2 ANQGSEA. The CDR3 extends over 13 amino acids.

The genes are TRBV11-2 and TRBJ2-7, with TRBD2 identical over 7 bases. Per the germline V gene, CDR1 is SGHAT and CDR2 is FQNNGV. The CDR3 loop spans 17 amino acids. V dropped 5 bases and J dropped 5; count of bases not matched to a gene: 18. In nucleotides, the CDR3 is TGTGCCAGCAGCCCGACTGGGGAGCGGGAAGGATCCCACGAGCAGTACTTC. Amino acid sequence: CASSPTGEREGSHEQYF.

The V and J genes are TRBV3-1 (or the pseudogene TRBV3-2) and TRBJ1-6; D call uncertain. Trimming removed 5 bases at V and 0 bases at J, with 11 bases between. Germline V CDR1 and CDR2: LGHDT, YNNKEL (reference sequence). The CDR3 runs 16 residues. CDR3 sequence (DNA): TGTGCCAGCAGCTTGGGCCAGTTCTCCTATAATTCACCCCTCCACTTT. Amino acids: CASSLGQFSYNSPLHF.

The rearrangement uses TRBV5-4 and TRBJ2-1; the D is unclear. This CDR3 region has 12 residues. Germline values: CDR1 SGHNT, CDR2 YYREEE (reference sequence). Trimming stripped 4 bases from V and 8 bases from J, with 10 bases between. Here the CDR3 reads CASSPYADEQFF. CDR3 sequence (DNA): TGTGCCAGCAGCCCGTATGCGGATGAGCAGTTCTTC.

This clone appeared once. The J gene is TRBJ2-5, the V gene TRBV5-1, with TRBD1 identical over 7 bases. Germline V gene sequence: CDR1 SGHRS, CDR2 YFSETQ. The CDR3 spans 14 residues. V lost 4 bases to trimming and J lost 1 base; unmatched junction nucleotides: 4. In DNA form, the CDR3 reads TGCGCCAGCAGCATGGGACAGATCCAAGAGACCCAGTACTTC. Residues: CASSMGQIQETQYF.

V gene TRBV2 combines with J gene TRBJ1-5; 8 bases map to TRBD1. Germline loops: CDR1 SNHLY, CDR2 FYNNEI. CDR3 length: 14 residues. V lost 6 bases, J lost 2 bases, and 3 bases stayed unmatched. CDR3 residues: CASRSQGGNQPQHF. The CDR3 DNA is TGTGCCAGCAGATCACAGGGGGGCAATCAGCCCCAGCATTTT.

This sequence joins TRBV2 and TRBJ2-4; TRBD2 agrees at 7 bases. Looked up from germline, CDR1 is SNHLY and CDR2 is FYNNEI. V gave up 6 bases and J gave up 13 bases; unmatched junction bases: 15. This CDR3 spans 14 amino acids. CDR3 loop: CASSLRGGGGVQYF. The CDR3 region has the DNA TGTGCCAGCAGCTTAAGGGGCGGGGGTGGAGTGCAGTACTTC.

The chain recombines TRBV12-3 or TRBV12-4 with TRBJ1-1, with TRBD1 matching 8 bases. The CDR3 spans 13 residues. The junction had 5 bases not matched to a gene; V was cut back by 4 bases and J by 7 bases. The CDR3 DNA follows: TGTGCCAGCAGTTACGGACAGGGCAGTGAAGCTTTCTTT. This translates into CASSYGQGSEAFF.

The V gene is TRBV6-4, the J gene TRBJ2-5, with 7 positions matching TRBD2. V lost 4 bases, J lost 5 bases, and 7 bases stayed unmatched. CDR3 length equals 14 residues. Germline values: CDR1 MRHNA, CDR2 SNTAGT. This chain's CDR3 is CASSARTSAETQYF. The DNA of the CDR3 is TGTGCCAGCAGTGCACGGACTAGTGCCGAGACCCAGTACTTC.

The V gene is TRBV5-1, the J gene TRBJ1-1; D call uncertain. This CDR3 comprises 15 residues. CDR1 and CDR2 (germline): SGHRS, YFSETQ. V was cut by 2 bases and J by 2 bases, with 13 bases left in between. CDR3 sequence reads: CASSLAGGSNTEAFF. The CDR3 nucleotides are TGCGCCAGCAGCTTAGCAGGAGGGAGTAACACTGAAGCTTTCTTT.

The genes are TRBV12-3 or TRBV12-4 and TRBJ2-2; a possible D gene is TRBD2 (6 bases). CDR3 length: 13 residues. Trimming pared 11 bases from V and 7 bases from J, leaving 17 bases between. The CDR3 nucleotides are TGTGCCGCCCGGCGGGGCGAGATCGGGGAGCTGTTTTTT. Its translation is CAARRGEIGELFF.

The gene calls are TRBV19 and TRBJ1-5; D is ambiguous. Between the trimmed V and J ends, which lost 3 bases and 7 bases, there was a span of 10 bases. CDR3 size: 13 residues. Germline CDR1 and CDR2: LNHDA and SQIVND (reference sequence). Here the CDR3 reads CASSIGSWQPQHF. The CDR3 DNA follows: TGTGCCAGTAGTATCGGTTCCTGGCAGCCCCAGCATTTT.

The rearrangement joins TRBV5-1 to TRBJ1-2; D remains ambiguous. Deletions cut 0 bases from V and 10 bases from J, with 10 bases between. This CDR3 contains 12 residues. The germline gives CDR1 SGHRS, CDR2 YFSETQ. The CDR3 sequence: CASSLDRGDYTF. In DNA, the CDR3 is TGCGCCAGCAGCTTGGACCGGGGAGACTACACCTTC.

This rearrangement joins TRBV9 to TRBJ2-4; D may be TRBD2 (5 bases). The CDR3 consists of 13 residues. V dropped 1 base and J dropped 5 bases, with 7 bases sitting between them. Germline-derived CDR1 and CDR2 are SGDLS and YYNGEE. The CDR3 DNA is TGTGCCAGCAGCGTATCCGGGGAAAACATTCAGTACTTC. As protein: CASSVSGENIQYF.

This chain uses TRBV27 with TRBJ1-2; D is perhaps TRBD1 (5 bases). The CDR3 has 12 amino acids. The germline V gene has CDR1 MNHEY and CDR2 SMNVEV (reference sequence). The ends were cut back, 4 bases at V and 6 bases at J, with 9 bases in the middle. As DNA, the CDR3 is TGTGCCAGCAGTTCCCCGACAGATGGCTACACCTTC. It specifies CASSSPTDGYTF.

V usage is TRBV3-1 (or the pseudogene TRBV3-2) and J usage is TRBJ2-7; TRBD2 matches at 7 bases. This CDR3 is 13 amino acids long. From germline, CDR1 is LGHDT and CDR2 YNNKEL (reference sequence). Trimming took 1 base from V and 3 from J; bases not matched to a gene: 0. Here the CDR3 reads CASSQGGGYEQYF. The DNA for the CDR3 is TGTGCCAGCAGCCAAGGGGGGGGCTACGAGCAGTACTTC.

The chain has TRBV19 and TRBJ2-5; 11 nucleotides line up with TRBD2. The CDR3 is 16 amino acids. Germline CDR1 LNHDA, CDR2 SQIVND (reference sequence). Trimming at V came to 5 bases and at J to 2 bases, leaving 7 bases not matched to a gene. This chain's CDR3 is CASSPLAGGEQETQYF. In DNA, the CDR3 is TGTGCCAGTAGTCCCCTAGCGGGGGGCGAGCAAGAGACCCAGTACTTC.

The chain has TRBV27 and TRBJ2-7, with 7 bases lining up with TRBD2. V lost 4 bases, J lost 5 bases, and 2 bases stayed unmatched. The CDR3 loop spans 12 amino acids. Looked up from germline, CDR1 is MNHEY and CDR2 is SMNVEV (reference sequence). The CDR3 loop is CASSWGTNEQYF. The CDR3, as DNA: TGTGCCAGCAGTTGGGGGACTAACGAGCAGTACTTC.